A single TCR beta chain is shown here with its context. The antigen is unknown. The study ran its PCR with 60 Vbeta and 13 Jbeta primers. Sequencing used immunoSEQ multiplex PCR; TCRdb keeps in-frame clones, though not all of them. This table holds roughly 110,000 clones. CDR3 size: 15 residues. The record originates from a study of cytomegalovirus exposure and HLA in healthy donors. Study findings and constraints: For most subjects, TCR beta sequences were reported to predict HLA-A and HLA-B alleles with accuracy. In terms of immune exposure information, only CMV serostatus was available. It was reportedly the case that the classifier diagnosed cytomegalovirus status with high specificity and sensitivity.

The sample was PBMCs. This clonotype originated in a man in his forties or fifties in good health and CMV-seropositive. The chain is built from TRBV21-1 and TRBJ2-3; TRBD1, the table's D call, was not compared with the DNA. TRBV21-1 constitutes a pseudogene. CDR3 DNA: TGTGCCAGGAAAGGGGCGGAGACTAGCACAGATACGCAGTATTTT. Translated, it gives CARKGAETSTDTQYF.